This record covers a single T cell receptor (beta chain). These data are taken from a study of blood T cell repertoires in COVID-19. Study as a whole: Italy, Spain and the United States were the sources of the convalescent and acute COVID-19 samples. The cDNA or gDNA used as material had been derived from T cells, B-cell-depleted T cells, or PBMCs.

In the original analysis: Reference gene primer amplification gave estimated nucleated cell counts. Sequenced by immunoSEQ multiplex PCR; TCRdb stores in-frame clones only, minus some. That table gives V, J and clone size, and the DNA gave D and trimming. The sample lists some 96,000 clones, over 80% occurring once. From germline, CDR1 is SGHTA and CDR2 FQGNSA. The CDR3 totals 15 residues. Trimming took off 2 bases at V and 1 base at J, with 6 bases between the two ends. Sequencing was performed on peripheral blood. V is TRBV7-2 and J is TRBJ2-6; D gene unclear. The clonotype was recovered from a man aged 50-60 years with active or convalescent COVID-19. The CDR3 DNA reads as TGTGCCAGCAGCTTAAGCAAATCTGGGGCCAACGTCCTGACTTTC. Its protein product is CASSLSKSGANVLTF.